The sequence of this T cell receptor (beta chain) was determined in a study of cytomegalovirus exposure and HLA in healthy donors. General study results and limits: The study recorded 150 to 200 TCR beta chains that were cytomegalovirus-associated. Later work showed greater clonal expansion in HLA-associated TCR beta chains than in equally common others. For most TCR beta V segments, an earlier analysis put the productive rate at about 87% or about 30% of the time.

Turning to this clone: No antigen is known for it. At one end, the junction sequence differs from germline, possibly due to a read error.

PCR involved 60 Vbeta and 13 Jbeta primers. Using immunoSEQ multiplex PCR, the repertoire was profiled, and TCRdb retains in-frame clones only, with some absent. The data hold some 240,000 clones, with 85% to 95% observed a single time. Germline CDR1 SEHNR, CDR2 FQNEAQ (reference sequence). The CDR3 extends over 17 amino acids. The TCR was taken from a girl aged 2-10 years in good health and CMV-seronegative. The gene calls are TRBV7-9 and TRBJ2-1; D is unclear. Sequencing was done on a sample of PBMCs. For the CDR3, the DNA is TGTTCCAGCAGTCTAACCCCCCCAGCGAACGTTTACAATGAGCAGTTCTTC. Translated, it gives CSSSLTPPANVYNEQFF.